The 12 T cell receptor beta chains below come from one sample, sequenced in a study of graft-versus-host responses after intestinal transplantation. Their antigens are not known. The table came from immunoSEQ multiplex PCR; TCRdb's copy has only in-frame clones and leaves some out. The table includes 20,000 to 30,000 clones, about 80% detected once. The specimen comprised unstimulated CD4+ T cells sorted from spleen or lymph node cells, sampled before intestinal transplant. All receptors derive from a human donor who received an intestinal transplant.

V gene TRBV21-1 combines with J gene TRBJ2-7; TRBD2, as called in the table, went unchecked against the DNA. TRBV21-1 is a pseudogene segment. The CDR3 is 14 amino acids. The CDR3 spells CASNPGTSIYEQYF. CDR3 DNA sequence: TGTGCCAGCAACCCCGGGACTTCCATCTACGAGCAGTACTTC.

The V call is TRBV4-2, the J call TRBJ2-7; 7 bases fit TRBD2. The trim removed 1 base at V and 4 bases at J, leaving 4 bases unmatched. Germline V gene data show CDR1 as LGHNA and CDR2 as YNFKEQ. The CDR3 runs to 14 residues. CDR3 nucleotides: TGTGCCAGCAGCCAAGGGACTAGTCGATACGAGCAGTACTTC. This sequence encodes CASSQGTSRYEQYF.

This clone was found once. V is TRBV28 and J is TRBJ1-1; unclear D gene. Per the germline V gene, CDR1 is MDHEN and CDR2 is SYDVKM. The CDR3 has 13 amino acids. Trimming pared 6 bases from V and 4 bases from J, leaving 12 bases between. Written as DNA, the CDR3 is TGTGCCAGCAGCTCGGGCGTCTTCACTGAAGCTTTCTTT. Its translation: CASSSGVFTEAFF.

The chain has TRBV27 and TRBJ2-1; 13 bases align to TRBD2. This CDR3 region has 15 residues. Germline values: CDR1 MNHEY, CDR2 SMNVEV (reference sequence). J lost 5 bases, V lost 4 bases, and 2 bases had no gene match. DNA for the CDR3: TGTGCCAGCAGTTCGACTAGCGGGAGGCACAATGAGCAGTTCTTC. It translates to CASSSTSGRHNEQFF.

This chain joins TRBV30 and TRBJ2-7, with D unclear. The germline V and J ends were trimmed by 0 bases and 4 bases, with 13 bases remaining between them. CDR1 and CDR2 from the germline V gene are GTSNPN and SVGIG (reference sequence). The CDR3 totals 14 residues. The DNA of the CDR3 is TGTGCCTGGAGTGTATACCCGAGGAGTTACGAGCAGTACTTC. This encodes CAWSVYPRSYEQYF.

The genes are TRBV25-1 and TRBJ2-1; possibly TRBD2 for D (5 bases). Trimming shortened V by 0 bases and J by 3 bases, and 6 bases separated the two germline ends. Germline V gives CDR1 MGHDK, CDR2 SYGVNS. The CDR3 loop spans 14 amino acids. CDR3 in amino acids: CASSEYGLYNEQFF. In nucleotides, the CDR3 is TGTGCCAGCAGTGAATACGGACTCTACAATGAGCAGTTCTTC.

The rearrangement joins TRBV30 to TRBJ1-4; D may be TRBD1 (5 bases). Germline loops: CDR1 GTSNPN, CDR2 SVGIG (reference sequence). The ends were cut back, 4 bases at V and 8 bases at J, with 17 bases in the middle. CDR3 size: 14 residues. Here the CDR3 reads CAWTPRGEEEKLFF. The CDR3 DNA reads as TGTGCCTGGACCCCCCGGGGGGAAGAAGAAAAACTGTTTTTT.

The genes are TRBV20-1 and TRBJ2-1; D is uncertain. V shed 2 bases and J shed 9 bases, with 8 bases lying between them. CDR1 and CDR2 (germline): DFQATT, SNEGSKA (reference sequence). The CDR3 totals 11 residues. CDR3 amino acids: CSARHGSEQFF. Here the CDR3 DNA reads TGCAGTGCTAGACATGGAAGTGAGCAGTTCTTC.

The V and J genes are TRBV11-2 and TRBJ2-5; D is unresolved. The germline gives CDR1 SGHAT, CDR2 FQNNGV. V dropped 4 bases and J dropped 3 bases, with 9 bases sitting between them. This CDR3 region has 13 residues. This chain's CDR3 is CASSSRSEETQYF. In nucleotides, the CDR3 is TGTGCCAGCAGCTCAAGGTCGGAAGAGACCCAGTACTTC.

The chain is built from TRBV10-2 and TRBJ1-5; 7 bases match TRBD1. V lost 4 bases to trimming and J lost 4 bases; unmatched junction nucleotides: 7. The CDR3 contains 15 residues. From germline, CDR1 is WSHSY and CDR2 SAAADI. CDR3 DNA: TGCGCCAGCAGTGGCTCGGGACAGATTAATCAGCCCCAGCATTTT. Translating it yields CASSGSGQINQPQHF.

The CDR3 nucleotides are TGCGCCAGCAGCCAAGTAATAGCGGGGGGGCGAGAGACCCAGTACTTC. Translation: CASSQVIAGGRETQYF. The rearrangement uses TRBV4-1 and TRBJ2-5, with 11 nucleotides matching TRBD2. Per the germline V gene, CDR1 is MGHRA and CDR2 is YSYEKL. This CDR3 region has 16 residues. The J segment lost 4 bases and the V segment lost 1 base, leaving 5 bases of the junction unmatched.

This clone appeared once. The rearrangement joins TRBV18 to TRBJ2-3; TRBD2 agrees at 11 bases. V trimming: 5 bases; J trimming: 2 bases; junction bases outside the gene matches: 6. This CDR3 spans 16 amino acids. Germline V gives CDR1 KGHSH, CDR2 LQKENI. CDR3 sequence reads: CASSLRLAGFTDTQYF. DNA for the CDR3: TGTGCCAGCTCATTAAGACTAGCGGGGTTCACAGATACGCAGTATTTT. The variable domain in full, completed from reference TRBV18 and TRBJ2-3, reads NAGVMQNPRHLVRRRGQEARLRCSPMKGHSHVYWYRQLPEEGLKFMVYLQKENIIDESGMPKERFSAEFPKEGPSILRIQQVVRGDSAAYFCASSLRLAGFTDTQYFGPGTRLTVL.